This T cell receptor beta chain was recorded in a study of early T cells in non-severe SARS-CoV-2 infection. Separate cDNA molecules each had unique molecular identifiers attached to them. Using its own MiXCR run on the 5' RACE reads, TCRdb lists one record per CDR3 protein. The table lists tens of thousands of distinct CDR3 sequences, over 12% of them singletons. The CDR3 sequence is 12 residues long. This clonotype has just a few counts. The chain is built from TRBV21-1 and TRBJ2-7; the D call TRBD1 from the table was never checked on the DNA. TRBV21-1 is reported as a pseudogene. The sequence was obtained from an adult who was a healthcare worker with PCR-confirmed SARS-CoV-2 infection or an uninfected control (not recorded which). Sequences were derived from whole blood, sampled at baseline. The CDR3: CANADRAYEQYF. CDR3 in DNA: TGTGCCAACGCGGACAGGGCCTACGAGCAGTACTTC.